This TCR beta chain was profiled in a study of regulatory T cells in long-lasting Graves disease. For TCR beta, libraries came from iRepertoire HTBI primers and Arm-PCR of CDR3 regions. TCRdb passed the multiplex PCR reads through MiXCR, listing each CDR3 protein once. The table includes 300,000 to 500,000 distinct CDR3 sequences, less than 25% detected once. The CDR3 contains 15 residues. CDR1 and CDR2 (germline): DFQATT, SNEGSKA (reference sequence). V was trimmed by 4 bases and J by 4 bases, leaving 20 bases between them. Specified time point: persistent/refractory GD, antithyroid drugs over 5 years with positive TRAb. The TCR library was made from RNA extracted from PBMCs.

The sequenced sample was peripheral blood mononuclear cells (PBMCs), obtained when the disease was refractory, from a patient treated with antithyroid drugs. The origin of this receptor is a female donor with Graves disease. This chain connects TRBV20-1 to TRBJ2-7; D perhaps matches TRBD2 (5 bases). The CDR3 DNA follows: TGCAGTGCTAAGACTCCGGGTGAGGTAGCGTACGAGCAGTACTTC. This encodes CSAKTPGEVAYEQYF.